This T cell receptor (beta chain) derives from a study of shared clonotypes between healthy human individuals. Method: immunoSEQ multiplex PCR; TCRdb's copy keeps in-frame clones and lacks some. The profile shows fewer than 600,000 clones, just over 75% of them singletons. Comment on this clone: Antigen: not known. Other DNA sequences in this sample translate to the same CDR3.

Trimming took off 0 bases at V and 4 bases at J, with 6 bases between the two ends. This CDR3 contains 12 residues. Germline V gene lookup returns CDR1 GTSNPN and CDR2 SVGIG (reference sequence). Study observations and caveats: Represented genetic and exposure-history diversity was restricted by having few donors.

This clonotype was sampled from a woman aged 40 to 50 in good health. Some clones in this sample may be carry-over from other donors' samples. The V call is TRBV30, the J call TRBJ2-5, with D uncertain. Source material: PBMCs. As DNA, the CDR3 is TGTGCCTGGAGTGTCGGTGGAGAGACCCAGTACTTC. It is translated as CAWSVGGETQYF.